This TCR beta chain was observed in a study of cytomegalovirus exposure and HLA in healthy donors. Vbeta (60) and Jbeta (13) primers were used in the PCR. TCRdb's table, derived via immunoSEQ multiplex PCR, lists solely in-frame clones and lacks some. The sample shows roughly 150,000 clones, around 80% of them seen only once. There are 14 residues in the CDR3. Germline lookup yields CDR1 MNHEY and CDR2 SVGAGI. Losses at the gene ends were 6 bases for V and 2 bases for J; bases not matched to a gene: 3. This clone showed up just a few times. At the DNA level, this CDR3 is encoded by other sequences in the same sample as well.

The sequencing sample was made of PBMCs. This receptor was obtained from a man in his forties in good health and CMV-seropositive. The chain uses TRBV6-5 and TRBJ2-5; TRBD2 matches at 10 bases. The CDR3 region is CASSWTSGQETQYF. The CDR3 DNA follows: TGTGCCAGCAGCTGGACTAGCGGACAAGAGACCCAGTACTTC.